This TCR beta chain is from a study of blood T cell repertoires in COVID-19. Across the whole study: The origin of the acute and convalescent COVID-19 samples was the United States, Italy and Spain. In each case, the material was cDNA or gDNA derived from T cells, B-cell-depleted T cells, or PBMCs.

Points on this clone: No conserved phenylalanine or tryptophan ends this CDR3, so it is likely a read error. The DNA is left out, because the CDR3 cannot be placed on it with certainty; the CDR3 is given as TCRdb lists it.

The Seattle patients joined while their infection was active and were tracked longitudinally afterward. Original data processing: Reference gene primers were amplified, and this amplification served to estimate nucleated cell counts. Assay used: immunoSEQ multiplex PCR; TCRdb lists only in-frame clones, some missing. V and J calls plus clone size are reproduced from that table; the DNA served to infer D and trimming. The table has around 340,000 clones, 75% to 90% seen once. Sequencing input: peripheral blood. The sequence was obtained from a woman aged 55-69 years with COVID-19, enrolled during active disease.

The CDR3 loop reads CASSPVRSR. The chain joins TRBV18 to TRBJ2-7; TRBD2 is the table's D call, not checked against the DNA. The CDR3 numbers 9 amino acids, ends counted. Germline-derived CDR1 and CDR2 are KGHSH and LQKENI.